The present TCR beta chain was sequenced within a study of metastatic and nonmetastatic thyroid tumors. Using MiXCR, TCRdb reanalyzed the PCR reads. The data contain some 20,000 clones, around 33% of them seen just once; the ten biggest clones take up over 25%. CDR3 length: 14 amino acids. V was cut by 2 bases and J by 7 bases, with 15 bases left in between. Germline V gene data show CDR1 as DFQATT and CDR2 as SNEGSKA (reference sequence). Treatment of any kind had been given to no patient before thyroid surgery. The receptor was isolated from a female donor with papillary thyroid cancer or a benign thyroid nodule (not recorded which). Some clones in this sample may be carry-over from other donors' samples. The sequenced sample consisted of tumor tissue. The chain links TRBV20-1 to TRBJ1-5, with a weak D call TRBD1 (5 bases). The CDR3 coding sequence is TGCAGTGCTAGACGACCGACCCCAGGGCAGCCCCAGCATTTT. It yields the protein CSARRPTPGQPQHF.